This T cell receptor (beta chain) is drawn from a study of cytomegalovirus exposure and HLA in healthy donors. Across the whole study: An earlier analysis found around 120 million unique TCR beta sequences from around 180 million T cells. Unique TCRs numbering around 85 million, obtained from HLA-typed donors, made up an early data release. Regarding the study as a whole: Earlier analysis yielded a pattern in which most TCR beta V segments were productive about 90% or about 30% of the time.

On this clone: The antigen is unknown.

The PCR made use of 60 Vbeta and 13 Jbeta primers. TCRdb's copy holds only in-frame clones and misses some; the assay was immunoSEQ multiplex PCR. This sample's table has approximately 150,000 clones. The CDR3 has 15 amino acids. The germline gives CDR1 LNHDA, CDR2 SQIVND (reference sequence). The V gene lost 5 bases and the J gene lost 4 bases, with 14 bases spanning the gap. The receptor was derived from a male donor in good health and CMV-seronegative. The rearrangement joins TRBV19 to TRBJ2-2; the D gene is possibly TRBD1 (5 bases). Sequencing was performed on PBMCs. CDR3 nucleotide sequence: TGTGCCAGTAGTCCATCTGTGGGGCTCACCGGGGAGCTGTTTTTT. Translating it yields CASSPSVGLTGELFF.